The 32 T cell receptor beta chains reported below all come from one sample, sequenced in a study of blood T cells in healthy people across ages (dated by TCRdb to between 2014 and 2017). Libraries were built with 5' RACE. This sample was sequenced with an Illumina HiSeq 2500. The second PCR ran for roughly 7 to 11 cycles and used a J-beta primer mix along with a sample-barcoded 5' primer. TCRdb handled the public reads itself, with Q25 trimming in fastp and clone calling in MiXCR, and kept productive beta chains. Entries that share a CDR3 protein sequence are merged under the most common genes and DNA. The sample profile shows 500,000 to 550,000 distinct CDR3 sequences; 24% of them were found once. 8.7% of the sample goes to the ten largest clones. A further study also used this sample, focusing on T cells of mothers and their children.

The specimen sequenced was blood. The receptors shown here come from a boy aged 5-17 years in good health.

This clonotype was seen more than once but under ten times. The chain couples TRBV5-1 to TRBJ2-5; the match to TRBD1 covers 9 bases. The better agreement between TRBJ2-7 and the DNA end casts doubt on the J call. The CDR3 loop spans 17 amino acids. Germline V CDR1 and CDR2: SGHRS, YFSETQ. The CDR3 region has the DNA TGCGCCAGCAGCCGTCAGGGACAGGGATCCCGCTCCTACGAGCAGTACTTC. Translation gives CASSRQGQGSRSYEQYF.

The gene calls are TRBV20-1 and TRBJ1-2; 7 bases align to TRBD1. CDR1 DFQATT and CDR2 SNEGSKA come from the germline V gene (reference sequence). V lost 0 bases and J lost 2; bases outside the gene matches: 3. This CDR3 spans 14 amino acids. This CDR3 is CSARDHRGNYGYTF. The CDR3 coding sequence is TGCAGTGCTAGAGATCACAGGGGAAACTATGGCTACACCTTC.

J is TRBJ2-2 and V is TRBV7-9; D unresolved. Per germline, CDR1 SEHNR and CDR2 FQNEAQ (reference sequence). The CDR3 loop spans 13 amino acids. V gave up 7 bases and J gave up 7 bases, with 13 bases separating them. The CDR3 nucleotides are TGTGCCAGCACCTGGTGGAAGGGCGGGGAGCTGTTTTTT. Translating gives CASTWWKGGELFF.

This clonotype came up a few times. V is TRBV29-1 and J is TRBJ1-1; a weak D match, TRBD1 (5 bases). Trimming left V 6 bases short and J 10 bases short, with 21 bases between. The length of the CDR3 is 13 residues. The V gene's germline CDR1 is SQVTM and CDR2 ANQGSEA. The CDR3 reads CSVAPGTPTPAFF. CDR3 DNA sequence: TGCAGCGTAGCTCCCGGGACCCCCACGCCAGCTTTCTTT.

With respect to this clonotype: One junction end disagrees with the germline gene, perhaps due to a read error. CDR3 nucleotide sequence: TGCAGTGCCCAGACTAGCGGGAGCTCTGGGGCCAACGCCCTGACTTTC. Encoded protein: CSAQTSGSSGANALTF. V is TRBV20-1 and J is TRBJ2-6, with 12 bases aligning to TRBD2. The germline gives CDR1 DFQATT, CDR2 SNEGSKA (reference sequence). The CDR3 extends over 16 amino acids.

The chain recombines TRBV24-1 with TRBJ2-3; no clear D gene. Trimming stripped 5 bases from V and 8 bases from J, with 10 bases between. In germline, CDR1 is KGHDR, CDR2 SFDVKD. The CDR3 extends over 12 amino acids. For the CDR3, the DNA is TGTGCCACCAGTGCGGGTCCCTCTACGCAGTATTTT. Amino acid sequence: CATSAGPSTQYF.

In this sample, this clonotype turned up many times. The chain combines TRBV4-1 with TRBJ1-4, with D possibly matching TRBD1 (5 bases). V dropped 6 bases and J dropped 4 bases, with 6 bases sitting between them. CDR3 size: 12 residues. CDR1 is MGHRA and CDR2 is YSYEKL in the germline V gene. This CDR3 is CASRQGNEKLFF. The CDR3 DNA reads TGCGCCAGCAGGCAGGGTAATGAAAAACTGTTTTTT.

In its sample, this clonotype was seen a few times. The chain couples TRBV6-1 to TRBJ2-1, with TRBD2 as a possible D gene (7 bases). The germline V and J ends were trimmed by 7 bases and 5 bases, with 21 bases remaining between them. The germline V gene has CDR1 MNHNS and CDR2 SASEGT. This CDR3 comprises 16 residues. The chain's CDR3 is CASTTMGGAFNNEQFF. CDR3 sequence (DNA): TGTGCCAGCACCACAATGGGGGGGGCTTTTAACAATGAGCAGTTCTTC.

The chain employs TRBV20-1 and TRBJ1-2, with D maybe TRBD1 (6 bases). V lost 5 bases and J lost 6, with 16 bases in between. Germline-derived CDR1 and CDR2 are DFQATT and SNEGSKA (reference sequence). The CDR3 extends over 13 amino acids. The CDR3 protein is CSADTGGEDGYTF. In nucleotides, the CDR3 is TGCAGTGCTGACACGGGGGGCGAGGATGGCTACACCTTC.

This chain links TRBV19 with TRBJ2-4; D is unresolved. There are 15 residues in the CDR3. V was pared by 1 base and J by 0 bases, with 7 bases between. The germline V gene has CDR1 LNHDA and CDR2 SQIVND (reference sequence). CDR3 in DNA: TGTGCCAGTAGTATAGCCAGTCTAGCCAAAAACATTCAGTACTTC. Its translation is CASSIASLAKNIQYF.

The V call is TRBV18, the J call TRBJ2-5, with D maybe TRBD2 (6 bases). The CDR3 sequence is 16 residues long. Germline CDR1 is KGHSH and CDR2 is LQKENI. Trimming removed 0 bases at V and 2 bases at J, with 13 bases between. The CDR3 DNA reads TGTGCCAGCTCACCACCCCAGGGAGGACTTCAAGAGACCCAGTACTTC. The encoded protein is CASSPPQGGLQETQYF.

This clonotype was counted only a few times. This chain's CDR3 is CASRPTPLLYQETQYF. In DNA, the CDR3 is TGTGCCAGCAGACCGACCCCTCTCCTATACCAAGAGACCCAGTACTTC. The chain couples TRBV6-1 to TRBJ2-5; D ambiguous. This CDR3 contains 16 residues. Trimming left V 6 bases short and J 0 bases short, with 17 bases between. Germline CDR1 is MNHNS and CDR2 is SASEGT.

This clonotype was seen only a few times. This chain connects TRBV7-2 to TRBJ1-5; D gene ambiguous. The germline V gene has CDR1 SGHTA and CDR2 FQGNSA. Trimming cost V 5 bases and J 1 base, with 15 bases left between them. The CDR3 runs 16 residues. CDR3 nucleotides: TGTGCCAGCAGCCCCGAGGGAGGGTTGAGCAATCAGCCCCAGCATTTT. This gives the protein CASSPEGGLSNQPQHF.

This clonotype has just a few counts. The chain combines TRBV4-3 with TRBJ2-2; D may be TRBD2 (5 bases). CDR3 size: 16 residues. The V and J ends lost 0 bases and 1 base respectively, with 9 bases between them. From germline, CDR1 is LGHNA and CDR2 YSLEER. CDR3 region: CASSQETAVNTGELFF. The CDR3 DNA sequence: TGCGCCAGCAGCCAAGAAACAGCGGTGAACACCGGGGAGCTGTTTTTT.

The V gene is TRBV6-2 or TRBV6-3, the J gene TRBJ1-1, with D hard to call. The length of the CDR3 is 18 residues. CDR1 MNHEY and CDR2 SVGEGT come from the germline V gene. The germline V and J ends were trimmed by 6 bases and 0 bases, with 23 bases remaining between them. CDR3 coding DNA: TGTGCCAGCAGGCCCGCTGGACTGACGATTTCTGTGAACACTGAAGCTTTCTTT. This sequence encodes CASRPAGLTISVNTEAFF.

The rearrangement links TRBV6-8 to TRBJ2-1, with 11 positions matching TRBD2. The germline CDR1 and CDR2 sequences are MNHGY and SAAAGT. The length of the CDR3 is 18 residues. The ends lost 7 bases at V and 3 bases at J; junction bases unmatched: 14. CDR3 sequence: CASTRRQGLAGFYNEQFF. The DNA of the CDR3 is TGTGCCAGCACCAGGCGTCAAGGACTAGCGGGTTTCTACAATGAGCAGTTCTTC.

V usage is TRBV7-3 and J usage is TRBJ2-3; TRBD2 might be the D (6 bases). Germline CDR1 SGHTA, CDR2 FQGTGA. The V end was cut by 1 base, the J end by 5 bases, with 13 bases between. This CDR3 has 15 amino acids. The CDR3 nucleotides are TGTGCCAGCAGCTTAAGGGGACGGAGGGGAGATACGCAGTATTTT. Its protein product is CASSLRGRRGDTQYF.

This chain joins TRBV27 and TRBJ2-1; 13 nucleotides line up with TRBD2. In germline, CDR1 is MNHEY, CDR2 SMNVEV (reference sequence). V shed 10 bases, J shed 6 bases, and the junction held 6 bases outside the gene matches. This CDR3 has 14 residues. CDR3 coding DNA: TGTGCCACCAAACTAGCGGGAGGGGTCAATGAGCAGTTCTTC. Amino acid sequence: CATKLAGGVNEQFF.

The rearrangement uses TRBV4-1 and TRBJ1-3; TRBD1 might be the D (5 bases). Trimming took off 3 bases at V and 4 bases at J, with 19 bases between the two ends. The length of the CDR3 is 17 residues. The germline CDR1 and CDR2 sequences are MGHRA and YSYEKL. The DNA of the CDR3 is TGCGCCAGCAGCCAGGGCGGAGGAGGGGACCTGGGAAACACCATATATTTT. Encoded protein: CASSQGGGGDLGNTIYF.

V gene TRBV28 combines with J gene TRBJ2-1; 7 nucleotides match TRBD2. CDR1 is MDHEN and CDR2 is SYDVKM in the germline V gene. V lost 1 base and J lost 6; bases outside the gene matches: 9. The CDR3 contains 16 residues. The CDR3 sequence is CASSLLETSRFNEQFF. CDR3 in DNA: TGTGCCAGCAGTTTATTAGAGACTAGCCGTTTCAATGAGCAGTTCTTC. Full variable domain (rest looked up from reference TRBV28 and TRBJ2-1): DVKVTQSSRYLVKRTGEKVFLECVQDMDHENMFWYRQDPGLGLRLIYFSYDVKMKEKGDIPEGYSVSREKKERFSLILESASTNQTSMYLCASSLLETSRFNEQFFGPGTRLTVL.

The chain joins TRBV20-1 to TRBJ2-5; 8 nucleotides line up with TRBD1. The V gene end was trimmed by 0 bases and the J gene end by 4 bases; junction bases not matched to a gene: 16. The CDR3 has 18 residues. Germline V lookup: CDR1 DFQATT, CDR2 SNEGSKA (reference sequence). CDR3 nucleotides: TGCAGTGCTAGAGATCTGGCAGGGGGCAGAATTTATGGAGAGACCCAGTACTTC. This translates into CSARDLAGGRIYGETQYF.

This clonotype was seen at least ten times. The chain combines TRBV7-9 with TRBJ1-2, with 10 positions matching TRBD1. With 4 bases clipped from V and 3 bases from J, the junction kept 8 bases outside the gene matches. CDR1 and CDR2 from the germline V gene are SEHNR and FQNEAQ (reference sequence). The CDR3 sequence is 16 residues long. The CDR3 nucleotides read TGTGCCAGCAGCTCCCCCGGGACAGGGGACGACTATGGCTACACCTTC. Amino acid sequence: CASSSPGTGDDYGYTF. The variable domain in full, with the rest retrieved from reference TRBV7-9 and TRBJ1-2, is DTGVSQNPRHKITKRGQNVTFRCDPISEHNRLYWYRQTLGQGPEFLTYFQNEAQLEKSRLLSDRFSAERPKGSFSTLEIQRTEQGDSAMYLCASSSPGTGDDYGYTFGSGTRLTVV.

In its sample, this clonotype was seen a few times. Sequence at one end of the junction differs from germline and may be a read error. The rearrangement joins TRBV12-3 or TRBV12-4 to TRBJ1-2, with D perhaps TRBD1 (5 bases). The CDR3 is 13 amino acids. The CDR3 loop is CASSLAGAYGCTF. The CDR3 bases are TGTGCCAGCAGTTTAGCAGGGGCCTATGGCTGCACCTTC.

About this clonotype itself: No conserved phenylalanine or tryptophan is present at the end of the CDR3, so a read error is the likely explanation. The gene calls are TRBV20-1 and TRBJ2-7; D is ambiguous. CDR1 is DFQATT and CDR2 is SNEGSKA in the germline V gene (reference sequence). The germline V and J ends were trimmed by 0 bases and 0 bases, with 12 bases remaining between them. CDR3 length: 15 amino acids. DNA for the CDR3: TGCAGTGCTAGAGATGGGCCCCGGGTCTCCTACGAGCAGTACCTC. Residues: CSARDGPRVSYEQYL.

This clonotype was counted between two and nine times. V usage is TRBV7-9 and J usage is TRBJ1-1; D might be TRBD1 (6 bases). Trimming took 2 bases from V and 1 from J, leaving 14 bases between them. In germline, CDR1 is SEHNR, CDR2 FQNEAQ (reference sequence). The CDR3 consists of 16 residues. For the CDR3, the DNA is TGTGCCAGCAGCTTATCTGGGGGGCAAGGGAACACTGAAGCTTTCTTT. Translating gives CASSLSGGQGNTEAFF.

V is TRBV20-1 and J is TRBJ2-5, with 7 bases that match TRBD2. The CDR3 contains 16 residues. V lost 5 bases to trimming and J lost 0 bases; unmatched junction nucleotides: 12. Germline-derived CDR1 and CDR2 are DFQATT and SNEGSKA (reference sequence). CDR3 amino acids: CSARPTSSGHQETQYF. The CDR3 bases are TGCAGTGCTCGACCAACGAGTAGCGGGCACCAAGAGACCCAGTACTTC.

The V call is TRBV5-1, the J call TRBJ1-4; unclear D gene. Looked up from germline, CDR1 is SGHRS and CDR2 is YFSETQ. The CDR3 loop spans 14 amino acids. The V and J ends lost 2 bases and 4 bases respectively, with 9 bases between them. The CDR3 here is CASSFEGLNEKLFF. In DNA form, the CDR3 reads TGCGCCAGCAGCTTTGAGGGTCTTAATGAAAAACTGTTTTTT. The complete variable domain, with remaining parts taken from reference TRBV5-1 and TRBJ1-4, reads KAGVTQTPRYLIKTRGQQVTLSCSPISGHRSVSWYQQTPGQGLQFLFEYFSETQRNKGNFPGRFSGRQFSNSRSEMNVSTLELGDSALYLCASSFEGLNEKLFFGSGTQLSVL.

The table lists this clonotype with many counts. This chain uses TRBV2 with TRBJ2-6, with D tentatively TRBD1 (5 bases). The CDR3 loop spans 15 amino acids. Germline V gives CDR1 SNHLY, CDR2 FYNNEI. Trimming took off 2 bases at V and 0 bases at J, with 5 bases between the two ends. The CDR3 nucleotides read TGTGCCAGCAGTGAACAGGGCTCTGGGGCCAACGTCCTGACTTTC. It specifies CASSEQGSGANVLTF.

In its sample, this clonotype was seen many times. The chain links TRBV12-3 or TRBV12-4 to TRBJ1-5, with D tentatively TRBD1 (5 bases). The CDR3 has 13 amino acids. V dropped 5 bases and J dropped 4 bases, with 9 bases sitting between them. The CDR3: CASSLAGNQPQHF. In DNA form, the CDR3 reads TGTGCCAGCAGTCTCGCAGGGAATCAGCCCCAGCATTTT.

V is TRBV7-9 and J is TRBJ2-5; D unresolved. TRBJ2-1 matches the DNA end more closely, so the J call is doubtful. The CDR3 has 16 residues. Germline-derived CDR1 and CDR2 are SEHNR and FQNEAQ (reference sequence). In DNA, the CDR3 is TGTGCCAGCAGCTTAACCGACAAAACGGTATTCAATGAGCAGTTCTTC. The encoded protein is CASSLTDKTVFNEQFF.

The sample holds a few counts of this clonotype. The chain uses TRBV15 and TRBJ2-4; no firm D call. The germline gives CDR1 LNHNV, CDR2 YYDKDF (reference sequence). V lost 3 bases, J lost 0 bases, and 9 bases lay in between. This CDR3 spans 15 amino acids. The CDR3, as DNA: TGTGCCACCAGCAGGCCTACAATAGCCAAAAACATTCAGTACTTC. Amino acids: CATSRPTIAKNIQYF.

This clonotype turned up a few times. The rearrangement links TRBV12-3 or TRBV12-4 to TRBJ2-5, with D possibly being TRBD1 (5 bases). V lost 3 bases and J 5 bases, leaving 16 bases between the germline ends. The CDR3 runs 15 residues. The CDR3, as DNA: TGTGCCAGCAGTTTCCTTGGGCAGGGTGAGGAGACCCAGTACTTC. This translates into CASSFLGQGEETQYF.